A single sample gave rise to the 3 T cell receptor beta chains below, sequenced in a study of PD-1 blockade in classical Hodgkin lymphoma. Clones were read by immunoSEQ multiplex PCR, and TCRdb kept only the in-frame ones, dropping some. The repertoire holds about 90,000 clones, about nine tenths seen once, with under 3.5% in the top ten. Sample time point: cycle 4 day 1 (C4D1), after five to seven weeks of nivolumab. There was relapse after autologous stem cell transplantation in every patient, and there was variation in brentuximab vedotin exposure. Source: peripheral blood mononuclear cells (PBMCs), taken before the fourth cycle of nivolumab. Source of these receptors: a human donor with classical Hodgkin lymphoma.

This clone showed up just once. V is TRBV16 and J is TRBJ2-7, with D perhaps matching TRBD2 (6 bases). V was shortened by 4 bases and J by 3 bases, with 19 bases between the two germline ends. Germline V lookup: CDR1 KGHSY, CDR2 FQNENV. This CDR3 has 16 amino acids. CDR3 residues: CASSRRTTSNNYEQYF. CDR3 nucleotide sequence: TGTGCCAGCAGCCGGAGGACTACATCAAATAACTACGAGCAGTACTTC.

This clone was seen once. V gene TRBV7-3 combines with J gene TRBJ1-5; D is undetermined. The germline gives CDR1 SGHTA, CDR2 FQGTGA. The CDR3 runs to 15 residues. V lost 2 bases to trimming and J lost 3 bases, with 11 bases between them. The CDR3 region has the DNA TGTGCCAGCAGCTTAGCAGGCCTCCTCAATCAGCCCCAGCATTTT. This translates into CASSLAGLLNQPQHF.

The V gene is TRBV6-1, the J gene TRBJ2-1; no clear D gene. Per the germline V gene, CDR1 is MNHNS and CDR2 is SASEGT. The CDR3 is 14 residues long. The ends were cut back, 0 bases at V and 3 bases at J, with 6 bases in the middle. The DNA of the CDR3 is TGTGCCAGCAGTGAAGCTTCAGTCTACAATGAGCAGTTCTTC. Protein: CASSEASVYNEQFF.